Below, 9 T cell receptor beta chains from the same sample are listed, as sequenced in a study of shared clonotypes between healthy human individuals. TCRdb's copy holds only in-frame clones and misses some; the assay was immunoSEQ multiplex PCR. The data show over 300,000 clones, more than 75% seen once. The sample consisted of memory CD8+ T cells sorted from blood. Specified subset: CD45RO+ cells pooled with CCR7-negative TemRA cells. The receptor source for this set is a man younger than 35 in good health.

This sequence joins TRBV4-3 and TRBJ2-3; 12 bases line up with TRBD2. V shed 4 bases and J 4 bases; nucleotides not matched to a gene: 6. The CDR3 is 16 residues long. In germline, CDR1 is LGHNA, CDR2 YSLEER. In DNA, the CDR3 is TGCGCCAGCAGCCCGACTAGCGGGAGAGGAGCAGATACGCAGTATTTT. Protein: CASSPTSGRGADTQYF.

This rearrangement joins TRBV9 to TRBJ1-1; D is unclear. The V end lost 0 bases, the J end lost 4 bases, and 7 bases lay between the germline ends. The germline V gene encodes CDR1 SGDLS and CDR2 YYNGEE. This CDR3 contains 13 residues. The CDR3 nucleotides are TGTGCCAGCAGCGTAGAGGACGGCACTGAAGCTTTCTTT. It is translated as CASSVEDGTEAFF.

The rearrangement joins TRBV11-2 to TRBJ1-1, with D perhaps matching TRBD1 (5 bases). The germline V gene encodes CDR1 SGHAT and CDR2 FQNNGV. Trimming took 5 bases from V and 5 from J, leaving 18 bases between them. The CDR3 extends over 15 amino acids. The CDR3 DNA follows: TGTGCCAGCAGCCCAGGTACGGGGCTGTGGACTGAAGCTTTCTTT. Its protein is CASSPGTGLWTEAFF.

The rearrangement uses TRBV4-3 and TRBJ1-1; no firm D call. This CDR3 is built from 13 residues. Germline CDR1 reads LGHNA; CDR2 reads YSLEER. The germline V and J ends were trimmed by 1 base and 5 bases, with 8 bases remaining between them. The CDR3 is CASSQGALTEAFF. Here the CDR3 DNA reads TGCGCCAGCAGCCAAGGGGCACTTACTGAAGCTTTCTTT.

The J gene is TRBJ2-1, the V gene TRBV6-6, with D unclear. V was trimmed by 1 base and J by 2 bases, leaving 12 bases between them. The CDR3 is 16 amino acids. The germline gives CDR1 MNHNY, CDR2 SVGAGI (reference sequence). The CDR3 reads CASSYFFHEAYNEQFF. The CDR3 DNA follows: TGTGCCAGCAGTTACTTCTTCCACGAAGCCTACAATGAGCAGTTCTTC.

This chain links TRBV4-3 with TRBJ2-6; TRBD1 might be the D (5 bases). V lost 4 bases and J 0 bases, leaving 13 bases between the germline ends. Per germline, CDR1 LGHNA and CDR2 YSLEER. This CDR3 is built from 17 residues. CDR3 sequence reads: CASSPSTDNSGANVLTF. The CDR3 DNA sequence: TGCGCCAGCAGCCCGTCGACAGACAACTCTGGGGCCAACGTCCTGACTTTC.

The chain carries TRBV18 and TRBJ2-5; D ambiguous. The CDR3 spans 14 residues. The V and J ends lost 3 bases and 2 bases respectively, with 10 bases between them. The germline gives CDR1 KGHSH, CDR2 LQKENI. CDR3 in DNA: TGTGCCAGCTCACCTTCACAGAGACAAGAGACCCAGTACTTC. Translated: CASSPSQRQETQYF.

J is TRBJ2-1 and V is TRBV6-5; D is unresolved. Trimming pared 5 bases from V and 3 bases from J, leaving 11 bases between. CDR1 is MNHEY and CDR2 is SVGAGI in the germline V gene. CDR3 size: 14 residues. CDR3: CASSQLRNYNEQFF. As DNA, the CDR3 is TGTGCCAGCAGTCAGCTCAGAAACTACAATGAGCAGTTCTTC.

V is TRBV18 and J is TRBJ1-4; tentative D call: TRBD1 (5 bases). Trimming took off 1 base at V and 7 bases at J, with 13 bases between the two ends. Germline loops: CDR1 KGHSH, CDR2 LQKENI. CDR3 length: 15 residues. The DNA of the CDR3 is TGTGCCAGCTCACCACGGAACAGGCGTACTGAAAAACTGTTTTTT. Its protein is CASSPRNRRTEKLFF.